What follows is one T cell receptor (beta chain) and its context. This sample stems from a study of blood T cell repertoires in COVID-19. Study information: Samples representing acute and convalescent COVID-19 were sourced from the United States, Italy and Spain. T cells, B-cell-depleted T cells, or PBMCs supplied cDNA or gDNA.

Under the authors' procedure: Reference gene primer amplification gave nucleated cell count estimates. Assay used: immunoSEQ multiplex PCR; TCRdb lists only in-frame clones, some missing. V and J calls plus clone size are reproduced from that table; the DNA served to infer D and trimming. The table has roughly 500,000 clones, around 85% seen once. Sequenced sample: peripheral blood. This receptor was identified in a human donor in a cohort sampled during active COVID-19.

The CDR3: CASSRGTEGYEQYF. CDR3 nucleotide sequence: TGTGCCAGCAGCCGAGGGACAGAAGGCTACGAGCAGTACTTC. The chain employs TRBV5-4 and TRBJ2-7; TRBD1 matches 7 bases. Per the germline V gene, CDR1 is SGHNT and CDR2 is YYREEE (reference sequence). This CDR3 has 14 residues. With V trimmed by 4 bases and J by 3 bases, 7 bases remained unmatched.